This TCR beta chain was sequenced for a study of blood T cell repertoires in COVID-19. In the study overall: Samples representing acute and convalescent COVID-19 were sourced from the United States, Italy and Spain. The analysed material was cDNA or gDNA that came from T cells, B-cell-depleted T cells, or PBMCs.

The authors' processing: Amplification with reference gene primers provided the estimates of nucleated cell counts. Libraries were prepared by immunoSEQ multiplex PCR; TCRdb keeps only in-frame clonotypes and omits some of them. For V, J and clone size, that table is used; D and trimming come from the DNA. Found here are about 180,000 clones, approximately 82% of them singletons; the top ten hold roughly 17%. Per the germline V gene, CDR1 is MNHEY and CDR2 is SMNVEV (reference sequence). The CDR3 covers 13 residues. Trimming took off 3 bases at V and 4 bases at J, with 7 bases between the two ends. Symptom resolution, clearance, or two negative PCRs marked donors in Cohort 3 as recovered.

The gene calls are TRBV27 and TRBJ2-1, with unresolved D. Sequencing was carried out using PBMCs or T cells enriched from blood (not recorded which). This sequence originates from a woman aged 45-65 years who had recovered from COVID-19. DNA for the CDR3: TGTGCCAGCAGTTTCCAGAAATACAATGAGCAGTTCTTC. Translated, it gives CASSFQKYNEQFF.